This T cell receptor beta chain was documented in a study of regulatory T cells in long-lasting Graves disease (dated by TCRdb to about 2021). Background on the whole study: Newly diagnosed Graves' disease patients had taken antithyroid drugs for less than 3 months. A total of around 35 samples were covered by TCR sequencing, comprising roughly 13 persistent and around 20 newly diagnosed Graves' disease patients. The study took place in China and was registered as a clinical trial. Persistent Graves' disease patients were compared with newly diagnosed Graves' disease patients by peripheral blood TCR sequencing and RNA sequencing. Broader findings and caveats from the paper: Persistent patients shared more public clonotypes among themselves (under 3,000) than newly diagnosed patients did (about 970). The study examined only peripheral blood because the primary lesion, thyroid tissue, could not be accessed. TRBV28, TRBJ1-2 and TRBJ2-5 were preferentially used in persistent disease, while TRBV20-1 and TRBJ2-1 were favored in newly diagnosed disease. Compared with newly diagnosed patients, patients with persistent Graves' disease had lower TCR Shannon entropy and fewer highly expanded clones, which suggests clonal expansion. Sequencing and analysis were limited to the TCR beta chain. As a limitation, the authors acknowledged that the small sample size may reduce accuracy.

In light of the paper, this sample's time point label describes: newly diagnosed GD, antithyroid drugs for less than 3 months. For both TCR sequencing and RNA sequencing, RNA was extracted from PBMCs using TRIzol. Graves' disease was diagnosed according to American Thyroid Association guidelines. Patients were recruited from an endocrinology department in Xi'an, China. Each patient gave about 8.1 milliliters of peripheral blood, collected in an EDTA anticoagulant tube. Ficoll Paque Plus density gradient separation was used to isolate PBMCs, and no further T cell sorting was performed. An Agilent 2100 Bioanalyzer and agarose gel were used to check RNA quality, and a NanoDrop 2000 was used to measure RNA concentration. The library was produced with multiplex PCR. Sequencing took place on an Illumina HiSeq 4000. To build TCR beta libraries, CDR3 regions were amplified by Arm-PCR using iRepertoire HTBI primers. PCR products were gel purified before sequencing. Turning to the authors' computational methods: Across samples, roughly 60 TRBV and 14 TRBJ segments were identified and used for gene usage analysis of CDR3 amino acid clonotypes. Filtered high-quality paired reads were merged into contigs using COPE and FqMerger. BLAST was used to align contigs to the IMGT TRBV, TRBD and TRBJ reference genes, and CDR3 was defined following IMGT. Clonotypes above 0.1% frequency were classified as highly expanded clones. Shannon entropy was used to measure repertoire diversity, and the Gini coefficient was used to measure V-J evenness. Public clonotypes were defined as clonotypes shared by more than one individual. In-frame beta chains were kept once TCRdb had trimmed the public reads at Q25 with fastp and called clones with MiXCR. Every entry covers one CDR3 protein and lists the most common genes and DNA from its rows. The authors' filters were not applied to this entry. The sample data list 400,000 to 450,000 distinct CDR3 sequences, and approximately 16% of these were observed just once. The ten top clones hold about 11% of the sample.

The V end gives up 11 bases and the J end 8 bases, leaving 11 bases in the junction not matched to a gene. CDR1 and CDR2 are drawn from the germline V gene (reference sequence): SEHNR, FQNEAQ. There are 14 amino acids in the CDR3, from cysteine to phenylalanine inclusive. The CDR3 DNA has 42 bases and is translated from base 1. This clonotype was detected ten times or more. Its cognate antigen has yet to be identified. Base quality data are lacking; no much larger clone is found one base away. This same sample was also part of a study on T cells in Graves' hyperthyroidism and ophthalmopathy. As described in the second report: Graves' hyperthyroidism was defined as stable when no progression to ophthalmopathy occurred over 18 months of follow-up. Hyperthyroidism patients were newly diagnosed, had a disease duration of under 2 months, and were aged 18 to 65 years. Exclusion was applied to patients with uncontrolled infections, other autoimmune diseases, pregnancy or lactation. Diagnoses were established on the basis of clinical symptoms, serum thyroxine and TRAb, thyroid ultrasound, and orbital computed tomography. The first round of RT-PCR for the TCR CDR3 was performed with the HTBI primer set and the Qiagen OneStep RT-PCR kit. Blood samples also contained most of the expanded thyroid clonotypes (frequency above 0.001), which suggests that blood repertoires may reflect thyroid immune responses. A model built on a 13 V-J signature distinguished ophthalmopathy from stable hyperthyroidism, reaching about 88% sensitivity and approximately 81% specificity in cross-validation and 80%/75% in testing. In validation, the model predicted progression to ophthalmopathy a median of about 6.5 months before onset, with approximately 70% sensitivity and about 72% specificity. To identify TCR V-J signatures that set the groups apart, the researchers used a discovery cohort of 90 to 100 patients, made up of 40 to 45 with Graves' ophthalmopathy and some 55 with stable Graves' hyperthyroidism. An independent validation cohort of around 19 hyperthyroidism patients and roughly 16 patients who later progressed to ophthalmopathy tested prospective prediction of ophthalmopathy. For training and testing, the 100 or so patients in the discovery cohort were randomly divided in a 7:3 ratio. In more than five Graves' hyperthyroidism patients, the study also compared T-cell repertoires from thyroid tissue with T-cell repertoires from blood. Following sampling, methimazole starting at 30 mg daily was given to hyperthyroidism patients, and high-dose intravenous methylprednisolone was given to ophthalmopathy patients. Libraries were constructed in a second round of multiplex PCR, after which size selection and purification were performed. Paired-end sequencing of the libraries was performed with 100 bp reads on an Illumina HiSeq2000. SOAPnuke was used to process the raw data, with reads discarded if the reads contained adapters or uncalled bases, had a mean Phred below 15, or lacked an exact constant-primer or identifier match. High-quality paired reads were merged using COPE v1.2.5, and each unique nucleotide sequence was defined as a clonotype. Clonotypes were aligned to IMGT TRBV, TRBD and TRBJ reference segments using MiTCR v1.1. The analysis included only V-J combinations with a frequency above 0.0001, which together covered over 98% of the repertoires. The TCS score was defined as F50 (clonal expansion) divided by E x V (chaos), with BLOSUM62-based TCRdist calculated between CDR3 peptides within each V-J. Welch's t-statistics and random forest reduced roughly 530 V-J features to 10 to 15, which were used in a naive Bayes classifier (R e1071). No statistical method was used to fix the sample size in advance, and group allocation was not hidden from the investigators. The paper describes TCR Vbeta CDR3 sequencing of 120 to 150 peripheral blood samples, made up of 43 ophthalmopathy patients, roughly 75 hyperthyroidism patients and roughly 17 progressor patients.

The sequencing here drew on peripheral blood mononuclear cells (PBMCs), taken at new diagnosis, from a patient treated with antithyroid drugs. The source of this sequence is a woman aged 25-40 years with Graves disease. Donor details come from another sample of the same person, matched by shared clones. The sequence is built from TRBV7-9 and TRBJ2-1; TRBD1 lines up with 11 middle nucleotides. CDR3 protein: CAGRRGQGAYEQFF. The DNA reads TGTGCCGGTAGAAGAGGACAGGGGGCTTATGAGCAGTTCTTC. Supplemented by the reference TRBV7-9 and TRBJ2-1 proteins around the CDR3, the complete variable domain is DTGVSQNPRHKITKRGQNVTFRCDPISEHNRLYWYRQTLGQGPEFLTYFQNEAQLEKSRLLSDRFSAERPKGSFSTLEIQRTEQGDSAMYLCAGRRGQGAYEQFFGPGTRLTVL.